This T cell receptor beta chain was retrieved from a study of identifying expanded T cells in peripheral blood (dated by TCRdb to between 2018 and 2021). Looking at the study overall: Technical replicates were generated by sequencing separate aliquots of the same genomic DNA pool, and four replicates were compared pairwise. On the study overall, not on this receptor specifically: For all healthy donors, the variance in clone template counts between approximately 2-week samples rose significantly as total template count increased. Between technical replicates the binomial model flagged 0.9 to 1.5 differentially abundant clones, whereas over about 2 weeks the binomial model flagged about 15 and over approximately four weeks 19 to 20. The authors expected biological variance in healthy repertoires might increase further over much longer intervals such as months to years. Across all healthy-donor time intervals, the beta-binomial model significantly lowered both the number of clones called differentially abundant and the false-positive rate.

Including the terminal cysteine and phenylalanine, the CDR3 comprises 13 residues. Only the CDR3 DNA stays, 39 bases, in frame from base 1. Sequences SGHRS (CDR1) and YFSETQ (CDR2) are obtained from the germline V gene. V and J are truncated by 5 bases and 5 bases respectively, leaving an intervening sequence of 8 bases. The immunoSEQ Assay, which uses bias-controlled multiplex PCR amplification of genomic DNA, was used to profile TCRbeta CDR3 regions. The authors processed their data as follows. To quantify the absolute abundance of each unique TCRbeta CDR3 region, the sequences were collapsed and filtered. Two models were used to test differential abundance: a binomial model (Fisher-equivalent) and a beta-binomial model that adds time-dependent variance fitted from healthy donors. Clones with fewer than 5 combined templates were excluded, and clones with Benjamini-Hochberg FDR below 0.01 were called differentially abundant. Using the form v = (b*log(k)+a)^2, the beta-binomial variance was modeled as a function of the total template count across the two samples. In TCRdb, the immuneACCESS table is reduced to in-frame sequences with V and J assigned. These tables do not hold every clone; where another copy was compared, an unresolved V gene accounts for under half, and the others remain unexplained. V, J and clone size were drawn from that table, and D and trimming were deduced from the DNA. This sample comprises some 120,000 clones, roughly 84% of them detected only once. The ten largest clones take up 2.5% to 4% of the sample.

About this clone itself: Its antigen is not yet known. No much larger clone is present one base from it, and per-base qualities are unavailable.

No immune events, such as infections, were documented for the healthy donors during the collection period. Blood repertoires from healthy donors were used as a training cohort for calibrating time-dependent variance in a beta-binomial model of differential abundance of T-cell clones. The training cohort comprised roughly ten healthy donors, 3 female and 7 male. On average the donors were 43 years old, and their ages spanned 29 to 64 years. Whole blood was collected from each healthy donor at three time points spaced approximately 2 weeks apart and obtained from a commercial supplier. For immunosequencing, genomic DNA was extracted from unsorted whole blood.

Recombination linked TRBV5-1 to TRBJ2-6; too little of a D gene remains to name it. Input material: blood. The TCR originated in a person aged 18-70 years in good health. The bases are TGCGCCAGCAGTTATTCGCGGGCCAACGTCCTGACTTTC. Its protein product is CASSYSRANVLTF.